The 29 T cell receptor beta chains reported below all come from one sample, sequenced in a study of T cell repertoires in cytomegalovirus infection. TCRdb re-called the reads through MiXCR, storing one row per CDR3 protein. In the table there are fewer than 200,000 distinct CDR3 sequences, approximately 20% of which are singletons. The sample taken for sequencing was PBMCs. The receptors originated from a human donor in good health (CMV status not recorded). Some clones in this sample may be carry-over from other donors' samples.

For this clonotype: Germline is not matched at one junction end, which may reflect a read error. This chain joins TRBV28 and TRBJ1-1; no clear D gene. The CDR3 loop spans 12 amino acids. Germline CDR1 reads MDHEN; CDR2 reads SYDVKM. CDR3 in amino acids: CASSLARSEALF. DNA for the CDR3: TGTGCCAGCAGTTTAGCCCGGAGTGAAGCTTTGTTT. Full variable domain (remainder filled in from reference TRBV28 and TRBJ1-1): DVKVTQSSRYLVKRTGEKVFLECVQDMDHENMFWYRQDPGLGLRLIYFSYDVKMKEKGDIPEGYSVSREKKERFSLILESASTNQTSMYLCASSLARSEALFGQGTRLTVV.

V and J are TRBV29-1 and TRBJ2-1; TRBD2 is a possible D gene (7 bases). V was cut by 5 bases and J by 4 bases, with 18 bases left in between. The CDR3 is 15 amino acids. The germline gives CDR1 SQVTM, CDR2 ANQGSEA. The CDR3 reads CSVPRGASPYNEQFF. In DNA form, the CDR3 reads TGCAGCGTTCCACGGGGGGCCTCCCCTTACAATGAGCAGTTCTTC.

This clonotype has ten or more counts. CDR3 residues: CASSLLSGEQYF. In nucleotides, the CDR3 is TGTGCCAGCAGCTTACTATCCGGGGAGCAGTACTTC. V usage is TRBV7-2 and J usage is TRBJ2-7; D ambiguous. CDR1 and CDR2 from the germline V gene are SGHTA and FQGNSA. V was trimmed by 2 bases and J by 7 bases, leaving 9 bases between them. The CDR3 is 12 residues long.

V and J are TRBV12-3 or TRBV12-4 and TRBJ1-5; 7 positions agree with TRBD1. This CDR3 is 15 amino acids long. Germline trimming cut 5 bases from V and 0 bases from J; bases unmatched to any gene: 4. CDR3 in amino acids: CASSLTGDSNQPQHF. DNA for the CDR3: TGTGCCAGCAGTCTCACAGGGGATAGCAATCAGCCCCAGCATTTT.

This clonotype was counted a few times. The V gene is TRBV5-1, the J gene TRBJ1-3; D perhaps matches TRBD1 (6 bases). The CDR3 loop spans 15 amino acids. V lost 3 bases, J lost 2 bases, and 12 bases lay in between. Germline-derived CDR1 and CDR2 are SGHRS and YFSETQ. The CDR3 reads CASSSGGAAGNTIYF. CDR3 coding DNA: TGCGCCAGCAGCTCCGGGGGGGCGGCTGGAAACACCATATATTTT.

The V gene is TRBV12-3 or TRBV12-4, the J gene TRBJ2-5, with TRBD1 as a possible D gene (5 bases). The CDR3 runs 13 residues. Trimming pared 7 bases from V and 4 bases from J, leaving 13 bases between. The CDR3 nucleotides are TGTGCCAGCACCGGCAGGGTGGGAGAGACCCAGTACTTC. Protein product: CASTGRVGETQYF.

This clonotype was counted at least ten times. The chain carries TRBV7-2 and TRBJ2-1; TRBD2 matches 9 bases. CDR3 length: 17 amino acids. Germline V gene lookup returns CDR1 SGHTA and CDR2 FQGNSA. V was clipped by 3 bases and J by 4 bases; unmatched bases: 10. This CDR3 reads CASSLTTSGLPYNEQFF. CDR3 in DNA: TGTGCCAGCAGCTTGACGACTAGCGGACTCCCATACAATGAGCAGTTCTTC.

J is TRBJ1-1 and V is TRBV5-1; D remains ambiguous. The ends were cut back, 4 bases at V and 0 bases at J, with 16 bases in the middle. This CDR3 comprises 16 residues. In germline, CDR1 is SGHRS, CDR2 YFSETQ. The CDR3 nucleotides are TGCGCCAGCAGCCAGGACGTGGATTTAATGAACACTGAAGCTTTCTTT. It is translated as CASSQDVDLMNTEAFF.

This clonotype was counted at least ten times. The rearrangement links TRBV7-9 to TRBJ1-1, with D tentatively TRBD1 (6 bases). The CDR3 spans 13 residues. Germline V CDR1 and CDR2: SEHNR, FQNEAQ (reference sequence). The V end lost 1 base, the J end lost 7 bases, and 10 bases lay between the germline ends. CDR3 in DNA: TGTGCCAGCAGCTTAGAAGGACAGCTTGAAGCTTTCTTT. This gives the protein CASSLEGQLEAFF.

This clonotype was detected a few times. The rearrangement uses TRBV20-1 and TRBJ1-1, with a weak D call TRBD1 (5 bases). The germline V gene has CDR1 DFQATT and CDR2 SNEGSKA (reference sequence). Trimming removed 1 base at V and 5 bases at J, with 5 bases between. The CDR3 sequence is 11 residues long. CDR3 in amino acids: CSARGGTEAFF. CDR3 DNA sequence: TGCAGTGCTAGAGGGGGGACTGAAGCTTTCTTT.

This clonotype was observed many times. The CDR3 is CASSSRLARGNNEQFF. The CDR3 nucleotides read TGTGCCAGCAGCTCGAGACTAGCGAGGGGGAACAATGAGCAGTTCTTC. V gene TRBV7-2 combines with J gene TRBJ2-1; 8 nucleotides line up with TRBD2. Germline lookup yields CDR1 SGHTA and CDR2 FQGNSA. This CDR3 has 16 residues. The V segment lost 4 bases and the J segment 5 bases; nucleotides outside the gene matches: 10. Using reference TRBV7-2 and TRBJ2-1 for the parts outside the CDR3, the full variable domain is GAGVSQSPSNKVTEKGKDVELRCDPISGHTALYWYRQSLGQGLEFLIYFQGNSAPDKSGLPSDRFSAERTGGSVSTLTIQRTQQEDSAVYLCASSSRLARGNNEQFFGPGTRLTVL.

The table lists this clonotype with a few counts. The chain couples TRBV6-5 to TRBJ2-2; D is perhaps TRBD2 (7 bases). The CDR3 is 13 amino acids. V was shortened by 11 bases and J by 4 bases, with 14 bases between the two germline ends. Germline loops: CDR1 MNHEY, CDR2 SVGAGI. In DNA, the CDR3 is TGTGCCTCTCGGAGGGGGGGCACCGGGGAGCTGTTTTTT. Translating gives CASRRGGTGELFF.

This clonotype was seen many times. The CDR3 loop is CASSLAGGYNEQFF. The CDR3 nucleotides read TGTGCCAGCAGCTTGGCGGGAGGGTACAATGAGCAGTTCTTC. The V and J genes are TRBV11-3 and TRBJ2-1, with 9 positions matching TRBD2. Germline V gene data show CDR1 as SGHNT and CDR2 as YENEEA. There are 14 residues in the CDR3. J lost 4 bases, V lost 3 bases, and 1 base had no gene match.

Remarks on this clonotype: One end of the junction fails to match germline, which may point to a read error. The rearrangement uses TRBV2 and TRBJ2-7; D unresolved. CDR1 SNHLY and CDR2 FYNNEI come from the germline V gene. This CDR3 contains 13 residues. CDR3 in amino acids: CASSQALSYEQYF. The DNA for the CDR3 is TGTGCCAGCAGTCAAGCCCTATCCTACGAGCAGTACTTC. Using reference TRBV2 and TRBJ2-7 for the parts outside the CDR3, the full variable domain is EPEVTQTPSHQVTQMGQEVILRCVPISNHLYFYWYRQILGQKVEFLVSFYNNEISEKSEIFDDQFSVERPDGSNFTLKIRSTKLEDSAMYFCASSQALSYEQYFGPGTRLTVT.

This clonotype turned up a few times. CDR3 in amino acids: CASILSMGQGANQPQHF. CDR3 nucleotide sequence: TGTGCCAGTATTCTATCTATGGGACAGGGGGCGAATCAGCCCCAGCATTTT. V and J are TRBV19 and TRBJ1-5; TRBD1 matches at 12 bases. CDR1 and CDR2 from the germline V gene are LNHDA and SQIVND (reference sequence). There are 17 residues in the CDR3. J gave up 4 bases and V 7 bases, and 11 bases lay outside the gene matches.

This clonotype was found a few times. This sequence joins TRBV19 and TRBJ2-7; 9 nucleotides line up with TRBD1. This CDR3 comprises 13 residues. Per germline, CDR1 LNHDA and CDR2 SQIVND (reference sequence). With 5 bases clipped from V and 6 bases from J, the junction kept 5 bases outside the gene matches. The CDR3 nucleotides are TGTGCCAGTAGTCAGACGGACAGGGGCGAGCAGTACTTC. Its translation: CASSQTDRGEQYF.

V is TRBV7-9 and J is TRBJ2-5; the D gene is possibly TRBD1 (6 bases). V shed 6 bases and J shed 5 bases, with 16 bases lying between them. This CDR3 is built from 14 residues. The germline gives CDR1 SEHNR, CDR2 FQNEAQ (reference sequence). CDR3 residues: CASRYTTGIETQYF. Written as DNA, the CDR3 is TGTGCCAGCAGGTATACAACAGGGATTGAGACCCAGTACTTC.

This clonotype appeared many times. The chain recombines TRBV4-2 with TRBJ2-2; TRBD2 matches 12 bases. CDR1 and CDR2 from the germline V gene are LGHNA and YNFKEQ. The ends lost 0 bases at V and 4 bases at J; junction bases unmatched: 15. The CDR3 runs to 21 residues. The DNA for the CDR3 is TGTGCCAGCAGCCAAGAACGACTAGCGGGAGAAAGACGTCGTGGCACCGGGGAGCTGTTTTTT. Its protein is CASSQERLAGERRRGTGELFF.

This clonotype appeared many times. V and J are TRBV7-2 and TRBJ2-7; 14 nucleotides line up with TRBD2. CDR3 length: 17 residues. Unmatched junction bases numbered 9, after V lost 4 bases and J lost 4 bases. Germline-derived CDR1 and CDR2 are SGHTA and FQGNSA. The CDR3, as DNA: TGTGCCAGCAGCTCACCGACTAGCGGGAGGGCCAGGTACGAGCAGTACTTC. Amino acids: CASSSPTSGRARYEQYF.

Ten or more counts support this clonotype. This chain uses TRBV4-1 with TRBJ1-1; D possibly corresponds to TRBD1 (5 bases). V was cut by 0 bases and J by 2 bases, with 10 bases left in between. Germline V gives CDR1 MGHRA, CDR2 YSYEKL. The CDR3 loop spans 15 amino acids. The CDR3 loop is CASSQDWGNNTEAFF. In DNA form, the CDR3 reads TGCGCCAGCAGCCAAGATTGGGGGAACAACACTGAAGCTTTCTTT.

The sample holds many counts of this clonotype. The chain couples TRBV7-3 to TRBJ2-2, with a weak D call TRBD2 (5 bases). Trimming took off 5 bases at V and 1 base at J, with 17 bases between the two ends. The germline V gene has CDR1 SGHTA and CDR2 FQGTGA. This CDR3 has 17 amino acids. The CDR3 nucleotides read TGTGCCAGCAGCCCGAAAGTCGGGGTACGGAACACCGGGGAGCTGTTTTTT. Translating gives CASSPKVGVRNTGELFF.

This clonotype was seen a few times. This rearrangement joins TRBV28 to TRBJ2-7, with D uncertain. The CDR3 extends over 13 amino acids. CDR1 is MDHEN and CDR2 is SYDVKM in the germline V gene. V lost 6 bases to trimming and J lost 0 bases, with 9 bases between them. CDR3 DNA: TGTGCCAGCAGCGACAATATCTCCTACGAGCAGTACTTC. It encodes CASSDNISYEQYF. Drawing the rest from reference TRBV28 and TRBJ2-7, the complete variable domain is DVKVTQSSRYLVKRTGEKVFLECVQDMDHENMFWYRQDPGLGLRLIYFSYDVKMKEKGDIPEGYSVSREKKERFSLILESASTNQTSMYLCASSDNISYEQYFGPGTRLTVT.

In its sample, this clonotype was seen many times. At one of its ends the junction is not consistent with the germline gene, which may arise from a read error. This sequence joins TRBV12-3 or TRBV12-4 and TRBJ2-2; D is possibly TRBD2 (6 bases). This CDR3 contains 15 residues. The CDR3 reads CASSLRMEGTGELFF. DNA for the CDR3: TGCGCCAGCAGTTTACGGATGGAGGGGACCGGGGAGCTGTTTTTT.

The sample holds a few counts of this clonotype. The chain combines TRBV4-1 with TRBJ2-5; D is tentatively TRBD1 or TRBD2 (5 bases each). V was clipped by 4 bases and J by 1 base, with 10 bases between them. This CDR3 spans 14 amino acids. Germline V gene lookup returns CDR1 MGHRA and CDR2 YSYEKL. The CDR3 nucleotides are TGCGCCAGCAGCCGCCCGGGACGCCAAGAGACCCAGTACTTC. Its protein is CASSRPGRQETQYF.

This clonotype was picked up many times. This CDR3 is CASSPTGPSDLHF. CDR3 nucleotides: TGTGCCAGCAGCCCCACAGGACCCTCGGACCTCCACTTT. The rearrangement links TRBV12-3 or TRBV12-4 to TRBJ1-6; a possible D gene is TRBD1 (5 bases). This CDR3 region has 13 residues. With 6 bases removed from V and 15 bases from J, the gap between germline ends came to 18 bases.

This chain links TRBV29-1 with TRBJ2-1, with D perhaps matching TRBD1 or TRBD2 (7 bases each). Deletions cut 3 bases from V and 8 bases from J, with 23 bases between. The CDR3 covers 16 residues. The germline V gene encodes CDR1 SQVTM and CDR2 ANQGSEA. The CDR3 loop reads CSVEAITGRGPYEQFF. CDR3 coding DNA: TGCAGCGTTGAGGCAATTACGGGGAGGGGGCCCTATGAGCAGTTCTTC.

This clonotype was seen many times. The CDR3 sequence: CASSPVVIFDNNEKLFF. For the CDR3, the DNA is TGTGCCAGCAGCCCGGTGGTAATTTTCGACAATAATGAAAAACTGTTTTTT. V is TRBV7-6 and J is TRBJ1-4, with D uncertain. Germline V gene data show CDR1 as SGHVS and CDR2 as FNYEAQ. This CDR3 is built from 17 residues. The ends were cut back, 5 bases at V and 4 bases at J, with 20 bases in the middle. The full variable domain, with the rest looked up from reference TRBV7-6 and TRBJ1-4, is GAGVSQSPRYKVTKRGQDVALRCDPISGHVSLYWYRQALGQGPEFLTYFNYEAQQDKSGLPNDRFSAERPEGSISTLTIQRTEQRDSAMYRCASSPVVIFDNNEKLFFGSGTQLSVL.

This clonotype was picked up many times. V gene TRBV11-3 combines with J gene TRBJ1-3, with 10 bases identical to TRBD1. The CDR3 extends over 15 amino acids. V lost 5 bases to trimming and J lost 2 bases; unmatched junction nucleotides: 3. Germline lookup yields CDR1 SGHNT and CDR2 YENEEA. CDR3 region: CASSPGQGPGNTIYF. CDR3 sequence (DNA): TGTGCCAGCAGCCCGGGACAGGGGCCTGGAAACACCATATATTTT.

The rearrangement joins TRBV19 to TRBJ2-7; D might be TRBD1 (6 bases). This CDR3 comprises 13 residues. V was pared by 9 bases and J by 6 bases, with 18 bases between. Germline CDR1 is LNHDA and CDR2 is SQIVND (reference sequence). The CDR3 spells CARKWDKTAEQYF. The CDR3 DNA reads TGTGCCAGAAAGTGGGACAAAACGGCCGAGCAGTACTTC.